Sequencing of this TCR beta chain was carried out in a study of OX40 agonist ivuxolimab in advanced cancers. Whole-study findings and limits: The study found that CD8+ T cells averaged more expanded clones than CD4+.

The protocol was immunoSEQ multiplex PCR, while the TCRdb copy is restricted to in-frame clones and leaves out a portion. The table lists about 82,000 clones, around 78% of them singletons. The germline CDR1 and CDR2 sequences are MGHRA and YSYEKL. Trimming stripped 0 bases from V and 5 bases from J, with 10 bases between. The CDR3 loop spans 14 amino acids. With regard to this clone: The antigen is unknown.

The TCR originated in an adult with an advanced solid tumor such as melanoma, head and neck, liver or kidney cancer. The V gene is TRBV4-1, the J gene TRBJ1-2; tentative D call: TRBD1 (6 bases). The sample was CD4+ or CD8+ T cells sorted from blood, taken in a trial of the OX40 agonist ivuxolimab. The CDR3 here is CASSQETQGYGYTF. The CDR3 DNA reads as TGCGCCAGCAGCCAAGAGACACAGGGATATGGCTACACCTTC.